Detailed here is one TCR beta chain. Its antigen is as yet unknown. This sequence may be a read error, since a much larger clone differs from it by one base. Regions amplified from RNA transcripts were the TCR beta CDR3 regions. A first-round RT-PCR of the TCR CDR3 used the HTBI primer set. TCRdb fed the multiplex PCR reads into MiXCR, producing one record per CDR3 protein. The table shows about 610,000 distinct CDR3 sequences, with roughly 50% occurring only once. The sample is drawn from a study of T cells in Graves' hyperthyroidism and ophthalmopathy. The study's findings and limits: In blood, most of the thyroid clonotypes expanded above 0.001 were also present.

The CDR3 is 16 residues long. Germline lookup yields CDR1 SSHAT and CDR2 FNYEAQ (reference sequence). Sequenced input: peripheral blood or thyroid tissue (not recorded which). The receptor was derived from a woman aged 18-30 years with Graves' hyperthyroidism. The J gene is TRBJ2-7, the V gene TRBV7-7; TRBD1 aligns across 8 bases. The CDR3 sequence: CASSSRTGNGLGEQCF. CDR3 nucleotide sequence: TGTGCCAGCAGTTCACGGACAGGGAACGGTCTCGGCGAGCAGTGCTTC.